The rows below give T cell receptor beta chains drawn from one sample of a study of neurological immune-mediated disorders. TCRdb redid the calling of the 5' RACE reads with MiXCR, one entry per CDR3 protein. This table has more than 100,000 distinct CDR3 sequences, 10% to 12% appearing once. Sequencing used PBMCs. All receptors derive from a female donor with HTLV-1-associated myelopathy (HAM/TSP). The CDR3 runs from the conserved cysteine through the conserved F or W. D genes are given only for firm matches. The listing skips clone size in some rows; elsewhere it reads once, few, many or a size class.

DNA | CDR3 | V | D | size | J
TGTGCCAGCAGGGGACAGGGGGGGGGGGCCAAAAACATTCAGTACTTC | CASRGQGGGAKNIQYF | TRBV5-8 | TRBD1 | many | TRBJ2-4
TGTGCCAGCAGTTTAAAGCGGGGGGCCTCCGGGGATACGCAGTATTTT | CASSLKRGASGDTQYF | TRBV12-3/TRBV12-4 | TRBD2 | many | TRBJ2-3
TGTGCCAGCAGCCTTCTCGCGGGGGTAGGGAAGCGTGAGCAGTTCTTC | CASSLLAGVGKREQFF | TRBV11-1 | TRBD2 | many | TRBJ2-1
TGTGCCAGCCGAGAAGGCGGGGGGCCGGTAGATACGCAGTATTTT | CASREGGGPVDTQYF | TRBV6-1 | TRBD2 | many | TRBJ2-3
TGTGCCAGCAGTGTTGAAAGGGGCTCGGATGGCTACACCTTC | CASSVERGSDGYTF | TRBV6-1 | NA | many | TRBJ1-2
TGTGCCAGCAAGCGGGAATTGAACACTGAAGCTTTCTTT | CASKRELNTEAFF | TRBV12-3/TRBV12-4 | NA | many | TRBJ1-1
TGTGCCATCAAAGAGGAGCGGGGGGGCCCCTTTATGAATGAGCAGTTCTTC | CAIKEERGGPFMNEQFF | TRBV28 | TRBD2 | many | TRBJ2-1
TGTGCCAGCAGCGCCACAGGCGCCCAGTACTTC | CASSATGAQYF | TRBV5-6 | NA | many | TRBJ2-5
TGTGCCAGCAGCCGCGCGGACAGCGCATCCTACGAGCAGTACTTC | CASSRADSASYEQYF | TRBV6-1 | NA | many | TRBJ2-7
TGTGCCAGCAGCGGACTCCAGGGACAGGGGTTCCACGAGCAGTACTTC | CASSGLQGQGFHEQYF | TRBV7-9 | TRBD1 | many | TRBJ2-7
TGCAGTGCTAGAGTAGGGGGGACTTTGCAGTACTTC | CSARVGGTLQYF | TRBV20-1 | NA | many | TRBJ2-7
TGTGCCAGCAGCGGGACAGCCTACGAGCAGTACTTC | CASSGTAYEQYF | TRBV7-9 | TRBD1 | many | TRBJ2-7
TGTGCCAGCGAACAGGGACATCACACTGAAGCTTTCTTT | CASEQGHHTEAFF | TRBV21-1 | NA | many | TRBJ1-1
TGCGCCAGCAGCGGTACCGGGACAGGGGCCGAGCAGTACTTC | CASSGTGTGAEQYF | TRBV5-1 | TRBD1 | many | TRBJ2-7
TGCAGCGTCTTGTACACTGAAGCTTTCTTT | CSVLYTEAFF | TRBV29-1 | NA | few | TRBJ1-1
TGTGCCAGCTCACCAACAGGGATGAACACTGAAGCTTTCTTT | CASSPTGMNTEAFF | TRBV18 | NA | many | TRBJ1-1
TGCAGTGCTAGCGGGGGGGGGGCCTTAGTTGAGCAGTTCTTC | CSASGGGALVEQFF | TRBV20-1 | TRBD2 | NA | TRBJ2-1
TGTGCCAGCAGCCTAGAAAACACCGGGGAGCTGTTTTTT | CASSLENTGELFF | TRBV7-3 | NA | many | TRBJ2-2
TGTGCCAGAAGGGGGACTAACTATGGCTACACCTTC | CARRGTNYGYTF | TRBV12-3/TRBV12-4 | NA | NA | TRBJ1-2
TGCAGCGTTGACTCTGGCCTAGCGATCAATGAGCAGTTCTTC | CSVDSGLAINEQFF | TRBV29-1 | NA | many | TRBJ2-1
TGTGCCAGCAGCCAAGGGAGCGGCTCCTACAATGAGCAGTTCTTC | CASSQGSGSYNEQFF | TRBV3-1 | NA | many | TRBJ2-1
TGTGCCAGCACTTATGGGGGGCACGCCGGGGAGCTGTTTTTT | CASTYGGHAGELFF | TRBV6-5 | NA | many | TRBJ2-2
TGCAGTCAGGGGGGAGCCAACAGAGAGGCTTTCTTT | CSQGGANREAFF | TRBV20-1 | TRBD1 | few | TRBJ1-1
TGCGCCAGCAGCCAAGGCGGACAGAAAAATGAAAAACTGTTTTTT | CASSQGGQKNEKLFF | TRBV4-1 | NA | many | TRBJ1-4
TGTGCCAGCAGCTCCCGACGCGGGGGGGCCTACAATGAGCAGTTCTTC | CASSSRRGGAYNEQFF | TRBV7-2 | TRBD2 | many | TRBJ2-1
TGCGCCAGCAGCTTGCGTGGCGACAATGAGCAGTTCTTC | CASSLRGDNEQFF | TRBV5-1 | NA | many | TRBJ2-1
TGCAGCGTCTCAGCGGGGGTTCCAGATACGCAGTATTTT | CSVSAGVPDTQYF | TRBV29-1 | TRBD2 | NA | TRBJ2-3
TGCGCCAGCAGCTTGGTTGGGTTTGACACCGGGGAGCTGTTTTTT | CASSLVGFDTGELFF | TRBV5-1 | NA | many | TRBJ2-2
TGTGCCAGCAGTTACCACGACATTTACGAGCAGTACTTC | CASSYHDIYEQYF | TRBV6-6 | NA | many | TRBJ2-7
TGCAGTGCTAGAGAATTTTCCTCTGGGGCCAACGTCCTGACTTTC | CSAREFSSGANVLTF | TRBV20-1 | NA | many | TRBJ2-6
TGTGCCAGCAGTTTCCTCAGAGACAATCAGCCCCAGCATTTT | CASSFLRDNQPQHF | TRBV12-3/TRBV12-4 | NA | many | TRBJ1-5
TGTGCCAGCAGCTTAGGGGCCTCTAGCACAGATACGCAGTATTTT | CASSLGASSTDTQYF | TRBV11-3 | NA | once | TRBJ2-3
TGTGCCAGCAGCCAAGGGTACCTGCGAAGTCTCTGGGCCAACGTCCTGACTTTC | CASSQGYLRSLWANVLTF | TRBV3-1 | NA | many | TRBJ2-6
TGCGCCAGCAGCTTGAACCCTGTGTCTAATTCACCCCTCCACTTT | CASSLNPVSNSPLHF | TRBV5-1 | NA | many | TRBJ1-6
TGTGCCAGCAGTTACTCGATACAGGGGGCAAGTAATCAGCCCCAGCATTTT | CASSYSIQGASNQPQHF | TRBV6-6 | TRBD1 | many | TRBJ1-5
TGTGCCAGCAGCTTAGTGGGGACAGGGATCCACGAGCAGTACTTC | CASSLVGTGIHEQYF | TRBV7-9 | TRBD1 | many | TRBJ2-7
TGCGCCAGCAGTGAAGGGACTAGCGGGGGAGACGAGCAGTACTTC | CASSEGTSGGDEQYF | TRBV10-1 | TRBD2 | many | TRBJ2-7
TGCGCCAGCAGCTTGGTTTCAAAAGAGACCCAGTACTTC | CASSLVSKETQYF | TRBV5-1 | NA | many | TRBJ2-5
TGCGCCAGCGGACAGGGAGGGGGCGATGATACGCAGTATTTT | CASGQGGGDDTQYF | TRBV5-1 | NA | NA | TRBJ2-3
TGCAGTGCTAGACCCCAGGCCCAGCAGGCCCAGTACTTC | CSARPQAQQAQYF | TRBV20-1 | NA | many | TRBJ2-5
TGTGCCAGCAGTTACTTAGTGGGACAGTTAAGATGGGAGCAGTTCTTC | CASSYLVGQLRWEQFF | TRBV6-5 | TRBD1 | NA | TRBJ2-1
TGCGCCAGCAGCTTGGACGGGAGAGAAGCTTTCTTT | CASSLDGREAFF | TRBV5-1 | NA | many | TRBJ1-1
TGTGCCAGCTTCCGCGGGGGGACAGATACGCAGTATTTT | CASFRGGTDTQYF | TRBV28 | TRBD2 | many | TRBJ2-3
TGCGCCAGCAGCCACCCGGGACAGGGGTACTACGAGCAGTACTTC | CASSHPGQGYYEQYF | TRBV4-1 | TRBD1 | many | TRBJ2-7
TGCGCCAGCAGCTTGTCGAGGGCGGCCACTGAAGCTTTCTTT | CASSLSRAATEAFF | TRBV5-1 | NA | many | TRBJ1-1
TGTGCCAGCAGCCTACAGGACAGGGATTCACCCCTCCACTTT | CASSLQDRDSPLHF | TRBV5-5 | TRBD1 | many | TRBJ1-6
TGCAGTGCTAGAGATAAGAAGGATGGGCCCCAGCATTTT | CSARDKKDGPQHF | TRBV20-1 | NA | many | TRBJ1-5
TGTGCCAGCAGCCTCTTGGAGGTGGGCACTGAAGCTTTCTTT | CASSLLEVGTEAFF | TRBV21-1 | NA | many | TRBJ1-1
TGCGCCAGCAGCCAACACCTGCTCCGAGATATTAGGGAGGGAGGCTACACCTTC | CASSQHLLRDIREGGYTF | TRBV4-1 | NA | NA | TRBJ1-2
TGTGCCAGCAGCCCCGGGACAGGGGGCCACATTCAGTACTTC | CASSPGTGGHIQYF | TRBV12-3/TRBV12-4 | TRBD1 | NA | TRBJ2-4
TGCAGCGTTGAAGATCGGAGGTCTGCTAGCACAGATACGCAGTATTTT | CSVEDRRSASTDTQYF | TRBV29-1 | NA | many | TRBJ2-3
TGCAGCGTTGTAAAGCACCATGGCTACACCTTC | CSVVKHHGYTF | TRBV29-1 | NA | many | TRBJ1-2
TGTGCCACCAGCAGAGATCTCACGACCGACACCGGGGAGCTGTTTTTT | CATSRDLTTDTGELFF | TRBV15 | NA | many | TRBJ2-2
TGTGCCAGCAGCGTAGAGGGTACTGGGGAGCTGTTTTTT | CASSVEGTGELFF | TRBV9 | NA | many | TRBJ2-2
TGTGCCACCAGTGATGGGGGGTTCGCCGGCTACACCTTC | CATSDGGFAGYTF | TRBV24-1 | NA | many | TRBJ1-2
TGTGCCAGCAGCCGTTCGACAGGGGCCCTCTCCTACGAGCAGTACTTC | CASSRSTGALSYEQYF | TRBV28 | TRBD1 | few | TRBJ2-7
TGCGCCAGCAGCTCTAACGCAGGGGCGGATGAGCAGTACTTC | CASSSNAGADEQYF | TRBV5-1 | NA | many | TRBJ2-7
TGTGCCAGCAGCCAAAACCCTTCCCCTCTCTACGAGCAGTACTTC | CASSQNPSPLYEQYF | TRBV14 | NA | many | TRBJ2-7
TGTGCCAGCTGCATATGTCACGCCTACGAGCAGTACTTC | CASCICHAYEQYF | TRBV27 | NA | few | TRBJ2-7
TGTGCCAGCAGATACGAGAGGAATCAGCCCCAGCATTTT | CASRYERNQPQHF | TRBV12-3/TRBV12-4 | NA | many | TRBJ1-5